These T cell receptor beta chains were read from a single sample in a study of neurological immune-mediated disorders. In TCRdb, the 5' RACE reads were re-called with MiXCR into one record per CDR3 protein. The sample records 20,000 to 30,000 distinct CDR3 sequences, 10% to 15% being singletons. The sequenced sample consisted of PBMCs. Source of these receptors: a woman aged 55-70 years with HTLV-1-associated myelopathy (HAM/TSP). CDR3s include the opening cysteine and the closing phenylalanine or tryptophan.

CASRPRTSNTGELFF TRBJ2-2 TRBV7-2
CASSQPQGAYGANVLTF TRBJ2-6 TRBV4-3
CASSFYICSARTVYNEQFF TRBJ2-1 TRBV7-2
CSVPGQGGGEQFF TRBJ2-1 TRBV20-1
CSARVVITDTQYF TRBJ2-3 TRBV20-1
CSARNPDSGVNTKAFF TRBJ1-1 TRBV20-1
CASRVGGGSYEQYF TRBJ2-7 TRBV7-2
CASSAGGASSYNEQFF TRBJ2-1 TRBV5-1
CSAHMTGGGYNTEAFF TRBJ1-1 TRBV20-1
CASSRVGTGGAGQPQHF TRBJ1-5 TRBV12-3/TRBV12-4
CSADRGGNQPQHF TRBJ1-5 TRBV20-1
CASSLGGDGNQPQHF TRBJ1-5 TRBV7-2
CSASDSFLLAAGVIPETYNEQFF TRBJ2-1 TRBV20-1
CSARDPQGAVTEAFF TRBJ1-1 TRBV20-1
CASSLDGGSHGELFF TRBJ2-2 TRBV5-1
CSARVGGNGNTIYF TRBJ1-3 TRBV20-1
CAIKKPSDREQFF TRBJ2-1 TRBV10-3
CASIMAGRWISGNTIYF TRBJ1-3 TRBV6-2/TRBV6-3
CASRVREEALF TRBJ1-1 TRBV25-1
CSARGLAAYNEQFF TRBJ2-1 TRBV20-1
CSASQGSNTEAFF TRBJ1-1 TRBV29-1
CSAEKGEPKDEQYF TRBJ2-7 TRBV20-1
CASSPGLAGAHEQYF TRBJ2-7 TRBV27
CSARGTPSGELFF TRBJ2-2 TRBV20-1
CSARAVAGAAGELFF TRBJ2-2 TRBV20-1
CSASGQPWATEAFF TRBJ1-1 TRBV20-1
CASSLDFFSSGNTIYF TRBJ1-3 TRBV7-2
CSATGLAGGGEQFF TRBJ2-1 TRBV20-1
CASSQKESYNEQFF TRBJ2-1 TRBV4-2
CASSWGQGSYNEQFF TRBJ2-1 TRBV5-5
CASRYRLSGSYEQYF TRBJ2-7 TRBV6-2/TRBV6-3
CASSQQRGAGSSYTF TRBJ1-2 TRBV4-2
CATSDLLDTGELFF TRBJ2-2 TRBV24-1
CASSSQGALGNQPQHF TRBJ1-5 TRBV7-2
CASSPPLAGFDNEQFF TRBJ2-1 TRBV18
CATSDEGARTDTQYF TRBJ2-3 TRBV24-1
CASSPGGQETQYF TRBJ2-5 TRBV5-1
CSVEELSFSGADYTF TRBJ1-2 TRBV29-1
CASSSPPGQGAGGTDTQYF TRBJ2-3 TRBV27
CSAEAGQGDWNGYTF TRBJ1-2 TRBV20-1
CASSAPGHSYEQYF TRBJ2-7 TRBV9
CSAWGGQETQYF TRBJ2-5 TRBV20-1
CSARGGQTIEFNEAFF TRBJ1-1 TRBV20-1
CASSKSRLGRGNEQFF TRBJ2-1 TRBV21-1
CASSLADSFGGPQHF TRBJ1-5 TRBV7-8
CATSRDTTSGYNEQFF TRBJ2-1 TRBV15